Below, 9 T cell receptor beta chains from the same sample are listed, as sequenced in a study of CD8 T cells in Susac syndrome. Random-hexamer reverse transcription was applied to 0.5 to 1 ug RNA. TCRdb used MiXCR to reprocess the immunoSEQ multiplex PCR reads, holding one entry per CDR3 protein. This table holds about 100,000 distinct CDR3 sequences, 95% found once. The sequencing input was CD8+ T cells from PBMCs. All receptors derive from a human donor with Susac syndrome.

V usage is TRBV9 and J usage is TRBJ1-5; 9 bases match TRBD1. Germline-derived CDR1 and CDR2 are SGDLS and YYNGEE. Germline trimming cut 3 bases from V and 6 bases from J; bases unmatched to any gene: 4. This CDR3 region has 14 residues. In DNA, the CDR3 is TGTGCCAGCAGCGGGGGGACAGGGAGTCAGCCCCAGCATTTT. Translation gives CASSGGTGSQPQHF.

The chain combines TRBV5-1 with TRBJ2-7; possible D gene TRBD1, 5 bases. V was pared by 0 bases and J by 2 bases, with 12 bases between. Looked up from germline, CDR1 is SGHRS and CDR2 is YFSETQ. This CDR3 spans 15 amino acids. CDR3 loop: CASSLAQTATYEQYF. CDR3 nucleotide sequence: TGCGCCAGCAGCTTGGCACAGACAGCCACCTACGAGCAGTACTTC.

This clonotype was seen a few times. V and J are TRBV5-1 and TRBJ2-3; D is unresolved. The germline CDR1 and CDR2 sequences are SGHRS and YFSETQ. The CDR3 totals 14 residues. The ends were cut back, 3 bases at V and 0 bases at J, with 8 bases in the middle. This chain's CDR3 is CASSSRPSTDTQYF. As DNA, the CDR3 is TGCGCCAGCAGCTCCCGACCTAGCACAGATACGCAGTATTTT.

The CDR3: CSVPGQGRGYTF. The CDR3 DNA is TGCAGCGTTCCAGGACAGGGACGTGGCTACACCTTC. The chain combines TRBV29-1 with TRBJ1-2; 8 nucleotides align to TRBD1. The germline CDR1 and CDR2 sequences are SQVTM and ANQGSEA. The CDR3 loop spans 12 amino acids. The junction had 6 bases not matched to a gene; V was cut back by 5 bases and J by 7 bases. The full variable domain, in which reference TRBV29-1 and TRBJ1-2 provide the parts outside the CDR3, is SAVISQKPSRDICQRGTSLTIQCQVDSQVTMMFWYRQQPGQSLTLIATANQGSEATYESGFVIDKFPISRPNLTFSTLTVSNMSPEDSSIYLCSVPGQGRGYTFGSGTRLTVV.

The chain has TRBV6-4 and TRBJ2-3; weak D call: TRBD2 (5 bases). This CDR3 spans 14 amino acids. CDR1 and CDR2 from the germline V gene are MRHNA and SNTAGT. V was trimmed by 3 bases and J by 0 bases, leaving 7 bases between them. DNA of the CDR3: TGTGCCAGCAGTGAGCGGACTAGCACAGATACGCAGTATTTT. Residues: CASSERTSTDTQYF.

The chain joins TRBV13 to TRBJ2-1; a possible D gene is TRBD2 (6 bases). The V gene lost 7 bases and the J gene lost 7 bases, with 14 bases spanning the gap. Germline V gene lookup returns CDR1 PRHDT and CDR2 FYEKMQ (reference sequence). The CDR3 is 13 amino acids. The CDR3 here is CASTRGSGNEQFF. The CDR3 DNA reads as TGTGCCAGCACTCGGGGGAGCGGGAATGAGCAGTTCTTC.

V usage is TRBV5-1 and J usage is TRBJ2-5; TRBD1 is a possible D gene (5 bases). V gave up 2 bases and J gave up 1 base, with 6 bases separating them. The germline V gene encodes CDR1 SGHRS and CDR2 YFSETQ. The length of the CDR3 is 13 residues. The CDR3 loop is CASSFDSQETQYF. DNA of the CDR3: TGCGCCAGCAGCTTTGACAGCCAAGAGACCCAGTACTTC.

The chain is built from TRBV7-9 and TRBJ2-7; D is unresolved. Germline V gene lookup returns CDR1 SEHNR and CDR2 FQNEAQ (reference sequence). The length of the CDR3 is 15 residues. V was pared by 5 bases and J by 5 bases, with 19 bases between. The CDR3: CASSPVGRDVDEQYF. In nucleotides, the CDR3 is TGTGCCAGCAGCCCAGTAGGCAGAGATGTGGACGAGCAGTACTTC.

The rearrangement joins TRBV13 to TRBJ2-7, with 10 bases aligning to TRBD2. With 0 bases clipped from V and 6 bases from J, the junction kept 2 bases outside the gene matches. CDR3 length: 14 residues. Germline CDR1 and CDR2: PRHDT and FYEKMQ (reference sequence). Written as DNA, the CDR3 is TGTGCCAGCAGCTTAGGCCTAGCGGGAGTCGAGCAGTACTTC. This encodes CASSLGLAGVEQYF. The variable domain in full, with the rest retrieved from reference TRBV13 and TRBJ2-7, is AAGVIQSPRHLIKEKRETATLKCYPIPRHDTVYWYQQGPGQDPQFLISFYEKMQSDKGSIPDRFSAQQFSDYHSELNMSSLELGDSALYFCASSLGLAGVEQYFGPGTRLTVT.